This TCR beta chain was recovered during a study of shared clonotypes between healthy human individuals. Study background: Used for every donor were three CD4 naive, three CD4 memory, two CD8 naive and one CD8 memory plate. Findings of the study overall: In having few donors, the study represented limited genetic and exposure-history diversity.

Terminally differentiated effector memory CD45RA+ cells were excluded by CCR7 positive selection of CD45RO-negative cells. None of the donors, who were healthy HIV-negative adults, had recently had acute infections or vaccinations. Only Caucasian adults living in Nashville, Tennessee served as donors. The germline V and J ends were trimmed by 6 bases and 0 bases, with 17 bases remaining between them. Germline assignment: CDR1 MNHEY and CDR2 SMNVEV (reference sequence). The CDR3 sequence is 16 residues long. Of note for this clone: What it recognizes is unknown.

The method was immunoSEQ multiplex PCR; TCRdb's version includes in-frame clones alone and lacks a portion of them. The sample consists of hundreds of thousands of clones, 90% to 95% of them appearing once. This sequence was found in a woman in her 30s in good health. The chain carries TRBV27 and TRBJ1-1; no reliable D call. Specimen: naive CD8+ T cells sorted from blood. CDR3: CASSRGGVALNTEAFF. CDR3 coding DNA: TGTGCCAGCAGCCGGGGAGGTGTGGCTTTGAACACTGAAGCTTTCTTT.